These 2 T cell receptor beta chains were all obtained from the same sample, sequenced in a study of cytomegalovirus exposure and HLA in healthy donors. The PCR used 60 Vbeta and 13 Jbeta primers. Some clones are missing from TCRdb's copy, which holds only in-frame ones; the method was immunoSEQ multiplex PCR. The sample includes roughly 100,000 clones, just under 80% seen only once; the top ten take about 5%. The sample taken for sequencing was PBMCs. Source of these receptors: a male donor in good health and CMV-seronegative.

V gene TRBV7-8 combines with J gene TRBJ2-5; 7 bases align to TRBD2. V lost 0 bases, J lost 2 bases, and 0 bases stayed unmatched. Germline CDR1 reads SGHVS; CDR2 reads FQNEAQ. The CDR3 is 14 residues long. CDR3 in DNA: TGTGCCAGCAGCTTAGCGGGGGGGCAAGAGACCCAGTACTTC. Its translation: CASSLAGGQETQYF.

The chain joins TRBV5-5 to TRBJ2-3; TRBD1 agrees at 7 bases. Germline V CDR1 and CDR2: SGHKS, YYEKEE (reference sequence). This CDR3 region has 14 residues. The junction had 3 bases not matched to a gene; V was cut back by 0 bases and J by 5 bases. For the CDR3, the DNA is TGTGCCAGCAGCTTGGTGGCAGGGGGAGATACGCAGTATTTT. Protein product: CASSLVAGGDTQYF. Together with reference TRBV5-5 and TRBJ2-3, the CDR3 gives the full variable domain: DAGVTQSPTHLIKTRGQQVTLRCSPISGHKSVSWYQQVLGQGPQFIFQYYEKEERGRGNFPDRFSARQFPNYSSELNVNALLLGDSALYLCASSLVAGGDTQYFGPGTRLTVL.